A selection of T cell receptor beta chains follows, all from one sample in a study of blood T cell repertoires in COVID-19. The table came from immunoSEQ multiplex PCR; TCRdb's copy has only in-frame clones and leaves some out. The repertoire holds approximately 290,000 clones, with 90% as singletons. The sequenced material came from PBMCs or T cells enriched from blood (not recorded which). These receptors were collected from a young woman with acute COVID-19. Both conserved end residues are trimmed from each CDR3.

j_gene | v_gene | CDR3aa
TRBJ1-2 | TRBV10-3 | AIRSSGEGYT
TRBJ1-5 | TRBV28 | ASSLSIRGYQPQH
TRBJ2-5 | TRBV7-9 | ASSFQGAQETQY
TRBJ2-7 | TRBV23-1 | ASSQRTGGTYEQY
TRBJ2-2 | TRBV10-3 | AISASSGRAGELF
TRBJ2-7 | TRBV2 | ASSTPGLAGVGDYEQY
TRBJ2-3 | TRBV15 | ATSRVGAGERTDTQY
TRBJ2-2 | TRBV7-3 | ASSKSPGQGLFGELF
TRBJ1-2 | TRBV14 | ASSPPGQGLLLGGYT
TRBJ2-3 | TRBV5-1 | ASSLARASEDTQY